This passage covers 9 T cell receptor beta chains from one sample sequenced in a study of identical twins. TCRdb re-analysed the 5' RACE reads in MiXCR, keeping a single row per CDR3 protein. Among about 810,000 distinct CDR3 sequences listed, 9% to 15% were seen once. This sample was also put to use in a study of yellow fever vaccine responses in identical twins.

Sample: PBMCs. These receptors were collected from a young woman in good health.

The table lists this clonotype with many counts. J is TRBJ2-1 and V is TRBV10-3; 15 bases fit TRBD2. Per the germline V gene, CDR1 is ENHRY and CDR2 is SYGVKD. Germline trimming cut 8 bases from V and 0 bases from J; bases unmatched to any gene: 2. There are 16 residues in the CDR3. This CDR3 reads CAIGLAGGSSYNEQFF. The CDR3 region has the DNA TGTGCCATCGGACTAGCGGGAGGGAGCTCCTACAATGAGCAGTTCTTC.

In DNA, the CDR3 is TGCGCCAGCAGCTCCGGGACAGGGAAAACAGATACGCAGTATTTT. The encoded protein is CASSSGTGKTDTQYF. This chain connects TRBV5-1 to TRBJ2-3; 9 bases map to TRBD1. The CDR3 runs 15 residues. J gave up 3 bases and V 3 bases, and 5 bases lay outside the gene matches. Germline CDR1 SGHRS, CDR2 YFSETQ.

J is TRBJ1-4 and V is TRBV20-1, with D hard to call. The CDR3 runs to 13 residues. In germline, CDR1 is DFQATT, CDR2 SNEGSKA (reference sequence). V lost 4 bases, J lost 4 bases, and 10 bases lay in between. For the CDR3, the DNA is TGCAGTGCTATTCAGTTTGGTAATGAAAAACTGTTTTTT. Residues: CSAIQFGNEKLFF.

This clonotype has a single count. No conserved phenylalanine or tryptophan is present at the end of the CDR3, so a read error is the likely explanation. The rearrangement links TRBV20-1 to TRBJ2-1; the match to TRBD2 covers 11 bases. The CDR3 length is 15 residues. V shed 3 bases and J 9 bases; nucleotides not matched to a gene: 10. Germline V gene data show CDR1 as DFQATT and CDR2 as SNEGSKA (reference sequence). The chain's CDR3 is CSASKIAGGLPEQFL. CDR3 in DNA: TGCAGTGCTAGCAAAATAGCGGGAGGGCTCCCTGAGCAGTTCCTC.

This clonotype occurred many times. This chain links TRBV12-3 or TRBV12-4 with TRBJ1-2, with TRBD1 matching over 7 bases. The J segment lost 3 bases and the V segment lost 3 bases, leaving 1 base of the junction unmatched. The length of the CDR3 is 13 residues. As DNA, the CDR3 is TGTGCCAGCAGTTTCCAGGGGGACTATGGCTACACCTTC. The encoded protein is CASSFQGDYGYTF.

The chain recombines TRBV27 with TRBJ1-6; no definite D call. The germline V gene has CDR1 MNHEY and CDR2 SMNVEV (reference sequence). Trimming took 6 bases from V and 10 from J, leaving 10 bases between them. CDR3 size: 12 residues. Here the CDR3 reads CASSDAESPLHF. Here the CDR3 DNA reads TGTGCCAGCAGCGACGCAGAGTCACCCCTCCACTTT.

This clonotype was picked up a small number of times. V and J are TRBV20-1 and TRBJ1-2, with TRBD1 matching over 9 bases. CDR3 size: 12 residues. Per germline, CDR1 DFQATT and CDR2 SNEGSKA (reference sequence). V gave up 8 bases and J gave up 7 bases; unmatched junction bases: 8. CDR3: CSKGQGIGGYTF. CDR3 nucleotide sequence: TGCAGTAAGGGACAGGGTATAGGTGGCTACACCTTC.

This clonotype has more than one count but fewer than ten. The V gene is TRBV11-2, the J gene TRBJ1-4, with D uncertain. Germline V gene data show CDR1 as SGHAT and CDR2 as FQNNGV. V lost 3 bases, J lost 8 bases, and 10 bases lay in between. The CDR3 is 13 amino acids. This CDR3 reads CASSLLGNEKLFF. DNA of the CDR3: TGTGCCAGCAGCTTGCTGGGGAACGAAAAACTGTTTTTT.

The rearrangement uses TRBV10-3 and TRBJ1-5; no clear D gene. V was clipped by 3 bases and J by 4 bases, with 7 bases between them. Germline V lookup: CDR1 ENHRY, CDR2 SYGVKD. This CDR3 is 13 amino acids long. The CDR3 is CAISDYGNQPQHF. The CDR3 nucleotides read TGTGCCATCAGTGACTACGGGAATCAGCCCCAGCATTTT.